These T cell receptor beta chains were read from a single sample in a study of T-cell memory formation after mild COVID-19. Each CDR3 protein is one row after TCRdb ran MiXCR on the 5' RACE reads. Of just over 300,000 distinct CDR3 sequences listed, 19% are singletons. Sequenced sample: PBMCs or a T cell subset sorted from them (not recorded which). These receptors originate from a man aged 18 to 29 who had mild COVID-19 (a few samples of this study predate the infection). Cell type and time point are not known. Each CDR3 is given with its conserved first and last residue. The D gene is left open where the match is weak. Clone size is shown for a subset of rows, as once, few, many or a class of expanded clone.

J: TRBJ2-7
size: many
V: TRBV20-1
D: .
CDR3: CSARGRIYEQYF
DNA: TGCAGTGCTAGAGGTCGGATCTACGAGCAGTACTTC

J: TRBJ2-5
size: .
V: TRBV20-1
D: TRBD1
CDR3: CSAPGGVGTQYF
DNA: TGCAGTGCCCCAGGGGGAGTGGGGACCCAGTACTTC

J: TRBJ1-2
size: few
V: TRBV6-5
D: .
CDR3: CASSPGGNGYTF
DNA: TGTGCCAGCAGTCCGGGGGGTAATGGCTACACCTTC

J: TRBJ2-1
size: few
V: TRBV5-1
D: .
CDR3: CASSDQGSSYNEQFF
DNA: TGCGCCAGCAGTGACCAGGGGAGCTCCTACAATGAGCAGTTCTTC

J: TRBJ2-3
size: .
V: TRBV7-2
D: TRBD2
CDR3: CASSSSPRGGFTDTQYF
DNA: TGTGCCAGCAGCTCATCCCCCCGCGGGGGGTTTACAGATACGCAGTATTTT

J: TRBJ1-4
size: .
V: TRBV20-1
D: .
CDR3: CSLPQTGGKLFF
DNA: TGCAGTCTACCACAGACAGGAGGAAAACTGTTTTTT

J: TRBJ2-7
size: few
V: TRBV10-3
D: TRBD1
CDR3: CAISGWGQGREQYF
DNA: TGTGCCATCAGTGGCTGGGGACAGGGGCGCGAGCAGTACTTC

J: TRBJ1-5
size: .
V: TRBV7-8
D: .
CDR3: CASSLLEYGNQPQHF
DNA: TGTGCCAGCAGCTTGTTAGAGTATGGCAATCAGCCCCAGCATTTT

J: TRBJ2-1
size: few
V: TRBV5-1
D: .
CDR3: CASSLAPQTNEQFF
DNA: TGCGCCAGCAGCTTGGCCCCCCAAACTAATGAGCAGTTCTTC

J: TRBJ1-2
size: .
V: TRBV6-6
D: .
CDR3: CATESGTTGYTF
DNA: TGTGCCACCGAATCCGGGACGACTGGCTACACCTTC

J: TRBJ2-3
size: .
V: TRBV14
D: .
CDR3: CASSQGMADTQYF
DNA: TGTGCCAGCAGCCAAGGAATGGCAGATACGCAGTATTTT

J: TRBJ2-7
size: .
V: TRBV6-5
D: .
CDR3: CATKPGLLFYEQYF
DNA: TGTGCCACCAAGCCGGGACTCCTCTTTTACGAGCAGTACTTC

J: TRBJ1-5
size: .
V: TRBV3-1
D: .
CDR3: CASSQGRGQPQHF
DNA: TGTGCCAGCAGCCAGGGGAGGGGTCAGCCCCAGCATTTT

J: TRBJ1-2
size: .
V: TRBV12-3/TRBV12-4
D: TRBD1
CDR3: CASSQPGTGVGYGYTF
DNA: TGTGCCAGCAGTCAACCCGGGACAGGGGTAGGCTATGGCTACACCTTC

J: TRBJ1-5
size: few
V: TRBV6-5
D: .
CDR3: CASSYGGLFGGPQHF
DNA: TGTGCCAGCAGTTATGGCGGGCTCTTCGGGGGACCCCAGCATTTT

J: TRBJ2-1
size: few
V: TRBV24-1
D: .
CDR3: CATSDLSHEQFF
DNA: TGTGCCACCAGTGATTTGAGCCATGAGCAGTTCTTC

J: TRBJ1-1
size: .
V: TRBV29-1
D: .
CDR3: CSVGQMNTEAFF
DNA: TGCAGCGTAGGACAGATGAACACTGAAGCTTTCTTT

J: TRBJ2-2
size: .
V: TRBV4-3
D: .
CDR3: CASSSHVPHPGELFF
DNA: TGCGCCAGCAGCTCTCATGTCCCCCATCCCGGGGAGCTGTTTTTT

J: TRBJ1-5
size: .
V: TRBV7-9
D: .
CDR3: CASSLWTADQPQHF
DNA: TGTGCCAGCAGCCTTTGGACGGCGGATCAGCCCCAGCATTTT

J: TRBJ1-5
size: .
V: TRBV18
D: TRBD1
CDR3: CASSPSRTGDQPQHF
DNA: TGTGCCAGCTCACCCTCAAGGACAGGGGATCAGCCCCAGCATTTT

J: TRBJ1-3
size: .
V: TRBV7-9
D: .
CDR3: CASSPYDLGTLLFGNTIYF
DNA: TGTGCCAGCAGCCCGTATGACTTGGGGACGCTCCTCTTTGGAAACACCATATATTTT

J: TRBJ2-3
size: few
V: TRBV6-2/TRBV6-3
D: .
CDR3: CASSYYRPFPDTQYF
DNA: TGTGCCAGCAGTTACTATCGTCCTTTCCCCGATACGCAGTATTTT

J: TRBJ2-5
size: .
V: TRBV7-6
D: .
CDR3: CASSLVVETQYF
DNA: TGTGCCAGCAGCTTAGTTGTCGAGACCCAGTACTTC

J: TRBJ2-5
size: .
V: TRBV4-2
D: .
CDR3: CASSQDRKGPETQYF
DNA: TGTGCCAGCAGCCAAGATCGGAAGGGCCCCGAGACCCAGTACTTC

J: TRBJ2-3
size: many
V: TRBV5-6
D: .
CDR3: CASSWVMGGGTDTQYF
DNA: TGTGCCAGCAGCTGGGTCATGGGCGGGGGCACAGATACGCAGTATTTT

J: TRBJ2-3
size: few
V: TRBV14
D: .
CDR3: CASSQSWGRYSTDTQYF
DNA: TGTGCCAGCAGCCAAAGCTGGGGCCGATATAGCACAGATACGCAGTATTTT

J: TRBJ2-7
size: .
V: TRBV9
D: TRBD2
CDR3: CASSGSGGDSYEQYF
DNA: TGTGCCAGCAGCGGTAGCGGGGGGGACTCCTACGAGCAGTACTTC

J: TRBJ1-1
size: many
V: TRBV6-6
D: .
CDR3: CASKDRTQLMNTEAFF
DNA: TGTGCCAGCAAAGATAGGACACAGCTCATGAACACTGAAGCTTTCTTT

J: TRBJ2-6
size: .
V: TRBV5-1
D: .
CDR3: CASSPWERMSSGANVLTF
DNA: TGCGCCAGCAGTCCCTGGGAAAGGATGAGCTCTGGGGCCAACGTCCTGACTTTC

J: TRBJ2-5
size: .
V: TRBV6-2/TRBV6-3
D: TRBD2
CDR3: CASSLAGTSGEETQYF
DNA: TGTGCCAGCAGTCTCGCGGGGACTAGCGGGGAAGAGACCCAGTACTTC

J: TRBJ2-3
size: few
V: TRBV6-1
D: .
CDR3: CASSEQGLNTQYF
DNA: TGTGCCAGCAGTGAACAGGGGCTGAATACGCAGTATTTT

J: TRBJ2-1
size: few
V: TRBV9
D: .
CDR3: CASSGRGDSSYNEQFF
DNA: TGTGCCAGCAGCGGCAGGGGGGATAGCTCCTACAATGAGCAGTTCTTC

J: TRBJ1-2
size: .
V: TRBV6-2/TRBV6-3
D: .
CDR3: CASTDSKYYGYTF
DNA: TGTGCCAGCACCGACAGCAAATACTATGGCTACACCTTC

J: TRBJ1-2
size: few
V: TRBV27
D: TRBD1
CDR3: CASSYHRGWGYTF
DNA: TGTGCCAGCAGTTACCACAGGGGTTGGGGCTACACCTTC

J: TRBJ2-3
size: many
V: TRBV27
D: .
CDR3: CASSSRETLTDTQYF
DNA: TGTGCCAGCAGCAGCCGGGAGACGTTGACAGATACGCAGTATTTT

J: TRBJ2-7
size: .
V: TRBV4-1
D: TRBD1
CDR3: CASRATGGNEQYF
DNA: TGCGCCAGCAGGGCGACAGGGGGAAACGAGCAGTACTTC

J: TRBJ2-5
size: .
V: TRBV18
D: TRBD2
CDR3: CASSPRSGGFETQYF
DNA: TGTGCCAGCTCACCTCGCAGCGGGGGATTTGAGACCCAGTACTTC

J: TRBJ1-4
size: once
V: TRBV12-3/TRBV12-4
D: .
CDR3: CASRAGHGNEKLFF
DNA: TGTGCCAGCAGGGCGGGACATGGGAATGAAAAACTGTTTTTT

J: TRBJ2-1
size: .
V: TRBV5-1
D: .
CDR3: CASRTTGLNEQFF
DNA: TGCGCCAGCAGAACAACAGGGTTGAATGAGCAGTTCTTC

J: TRBJ1-6
size: .
V: TRBV2
D: .
CDR3: CASSEQGWGSSYNSPLHF
DNA: TGTGCCAGCAGCGAACAGGGATGGGGGAGCTCCTATAATTCACCCCTCCACTTT

J: TRBJ1-1
size: .
V: TRBV7-9
D: .
CDR3: CASSYTGIDTEAFF
DNA: TGTGCCAGCAGCTACACAGGGATCGACACTGAAGCTTTCTTT

J: TRBJ2-5
size: few
V: TRBV7-9
D: TRBD1
CDR3: CASSRLDRAGETQYF
DNA: TGTGCCAGCAGCCGGTTGGACAGGGCTGGAGAGACCCAGTACTTC

J: TRBJ2-4
size: few
V: TRBV14
D: TRBD2
CDR3: CASSLYSSGNIQYF
DNA: TGTGCCAGCAGCCTCTATTCTAGCGGAAACATTCAGTACTTC

J: TRBJ1-4
size: few
V: TRBV5-5
D: .
CDR3: CASSLAGPEKLFF
DNA: TGTGCCAGCAGCTTGGCCGGGCCGGAAAAACTGTTTTTT

J: TRBJ1-2
size: .
V: TRBV7-2
D: TRBD1
CDR3: CASSLAGTGLTF
DNA: TGTGCCAGCAGCTTAGCGGGGACAGGGCTCACCTTC

J: TRBJ1-3
size: few
V: TRBV5-1
D: .
CDR3: CASSFRTGTGNTIYF
DNA: TGCGCCAGCAGTTTCCGGACGGGAACTGGAAACACCATATATTTT

J: TRBJ2-2
size: .
V: TRBV4-3
D: TRBD1
CDR3: CASSRHRGGGELFF
DNA: TGCGCCAGCAGCCGGCACAGGGGTGGCGGGGAGCTGTTTTTT

J: TRBJ2-7
size: few
V: TRBV11-2
D: .
CDR3: CASSLVRGSYEQYF
DNA: TGTGCCAGCAGCTTAGTGAGGGGCTCCTACGAGCAGTACTTC

J: TRBJ2-3
size: few
V: TRBV12-3/TRBV12-4
D: TRBD2
CDR3: CASSFSGAHEYF
DNA: TGTGCCAGCAGCTTTAGCGGGGCTCACGAGTATTTT

J: TRBJ1-4
size: few
V: TRBV2
D: TRBD1
CDR3: CATSSGGNEKLFF
DNA: TGTGCCACCTCGTCAGGGGGTAATGAAAAACTGTTTTTT

J: TRBJ1-5
size: few
V: TRBV7-2
D: .
CDR3: CASSLGVTQNQPQHF
DNA: TGTGCCAGCAGCTTAGGTGTGACACAAAATCAGCCCCAGCATTTT

J: TRBJ1-4
size: .
V: TRBV20-1
D: TRBD1
CDR3: CSAPSRTGVDEKLFF
DNA: TGCAGTGCACCCTCCAGGACAGGGGTTGATGAAAAACTGTTTTTT

J: TRBJ2-1
size: .
V: TRBV6-1
D: .
CDR3: CASSAPEQFF
DNA: TGTGCCAGCAGTGCCCCTGAGCAGTTCTTC